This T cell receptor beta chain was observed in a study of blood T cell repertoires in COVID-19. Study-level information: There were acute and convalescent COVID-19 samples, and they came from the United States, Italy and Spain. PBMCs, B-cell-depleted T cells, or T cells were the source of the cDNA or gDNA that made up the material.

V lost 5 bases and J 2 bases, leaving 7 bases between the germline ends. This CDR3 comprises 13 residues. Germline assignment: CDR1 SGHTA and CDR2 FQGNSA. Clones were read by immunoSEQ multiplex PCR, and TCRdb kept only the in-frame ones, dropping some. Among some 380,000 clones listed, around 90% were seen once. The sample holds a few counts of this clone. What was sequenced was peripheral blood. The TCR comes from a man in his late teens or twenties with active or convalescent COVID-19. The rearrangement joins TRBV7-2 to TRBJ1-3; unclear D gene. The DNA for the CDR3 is TGTGCCAGCAGCGAGGTCGCTGGAAACACCATATATTTT. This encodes CASSEVAGNTIYF.